The 6 T cell receptor beta chains below come from one sample, sequenced in a study of blood T cell repertoires in COVID-19. Sequencing was performed with immunoSEQ multiplex PCR; in TCRdb, only in-frame clones are kept and a portion is missing. The sample has approximately 230,000 clones, about 90% seen once. The sequenced sample consisted of PBMCs or T cells enriched from blood (not recorded which). The receptors stem from a woman aged 25 to 39 with acute COVID-19.

The chain couples TRBV6-2 or TRBV6-3 to TRBJ2-7, with D tentatively TRBD1 (5 bases). Trimming cost V 5 bases and J 0 bases, with 17 bases left between them. Germline V gives CDR1 MNHEY, CDR2 SVGEGT. This CDR3 spans 16 amino acids. For the CDR3, the DNA is TGTGCCAGCAGTACTCAATCTAGGGGTGTCTCCTACGAGCAGTACTTC. Translating it yields CASSTQSRGVSYEQYF.

CDR3 loop: CASRQGNTGELFF. CDR3 coding DNA: TGTGCCAGCAGACAGGGGAACACCGGGGAGCTGTTTTTT. The chain is built from TRBV6-5 and TRBJ2-2; maybe TRBD1 (6 bases). Per germline, CDR1 MNHEY and CDR2 SVGAGI. V was cut by 6 bases and J by 1 base, with 6 bases left in between. The CDR3 extends over 13 amino acids.

V usage is TRBV20-1 and J usage is TRBJ1-6, with D possibly being TRBD1 (5 bases). V dropped 3 bases and J dropped 11 bases, with 14 bases sitting between them. The V gene's germline CDR1 is DFQATT and CDR2 SNEGSKA (reference sequence). This CDR3 is 13 amino acids long. The CDR3 DNA reads as TGCAGTGCTAGTACGCGGGACGTCGCACCCCTCCACTTT. Translating it yields CSASTRDVAPLHF.

This chain uses TRBV18 with TRBJ2-7, with unresolved D. CDR1 is KGHSH, CDR2 LQKENI, per germline. The CDR3 has 14 amino acids. V shed 1 base and J shed 1 base, with 8 bases lying between them. The CDR3 region has the DNA TGTGCCAGCTCACCACTTGACAAATCCTACGAGCAGTACTTC. Its protein is CASSPLDKSYEQYF. Based on the CDR3 plus reference TRBV18 and TRBJ2-7, the full variable domain is NAGVMQNPRHLVRRRGQEARLRCSPMKGHSHVYWYRQLPEEGLKFMVYLQKENIIDESGMPKERFSAEFPKEGPSILRIQQVVRGDSAAYFCASSPLDKSYEQYFGPGTRLTVT.

This rearrangement joins TRBV15 to TRBJ2-3, with TRBD2 matching over 12 bases. The V gene end was trimmed by 3 bases and the J gene end by 2 bases; junction bases not matched to a gene: 3. The CDR3 length is 16 residues. CDR1 is LNHNV and CDR2 is YYDKDF in the germline V gene (reference sequence). CDR3 DNA sequence: TGTGCCACCAGCAGGGGACTAGCGGGCAACACAGATACGCAGTATTTT. It yields the protein CATSRGLAGNTDTQYF. Full variable domain (rest looked up from reference TRBV15 and TRBJ2-3): DAMVIQNPRYQVTQFGKPVTLSCSQTLNHNVMYWYQQKSSQAPKLLFHYYDKDFNNEADTPDNFQSRRPNTSFCFLDIRSPGLGDTAMYLCATSRGLAGNTDTQYFGPGTRLTVL.

The rearrangement uses TRBV6-5 and TRBJ2-5; D possibly corresponds to TRBD2 (6 bases). The CDR3 totals 15 residues. Germline V gives CDR1 MNHEY, CDR2 SVGAGI. V shed 0 bases and J shed 5 bases, with 13 bases lying between them. The CDR3 DNA reads as TGTGCCAGCAGTTACTCGGGGGGAAGGGTGGAGACCCAGTACTTC. Translating it yields CASSYSGGRVETQYF.